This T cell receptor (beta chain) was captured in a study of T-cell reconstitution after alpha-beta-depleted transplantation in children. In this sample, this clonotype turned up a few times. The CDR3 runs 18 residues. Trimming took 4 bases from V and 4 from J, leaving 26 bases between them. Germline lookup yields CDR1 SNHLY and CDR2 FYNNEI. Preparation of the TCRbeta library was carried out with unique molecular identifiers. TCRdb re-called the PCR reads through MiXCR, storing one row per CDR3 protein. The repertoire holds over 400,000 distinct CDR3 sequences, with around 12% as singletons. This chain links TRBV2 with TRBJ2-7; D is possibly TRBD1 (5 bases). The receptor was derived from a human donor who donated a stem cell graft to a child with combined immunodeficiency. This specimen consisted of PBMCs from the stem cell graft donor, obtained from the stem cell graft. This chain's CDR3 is CASSVLLRGGRVGYEQYF. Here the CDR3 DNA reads TGTGCCAGCAGTGTCCTCCTAAGGGGTGGCAGGGTCGGGTACGAGCAGTACTTC.